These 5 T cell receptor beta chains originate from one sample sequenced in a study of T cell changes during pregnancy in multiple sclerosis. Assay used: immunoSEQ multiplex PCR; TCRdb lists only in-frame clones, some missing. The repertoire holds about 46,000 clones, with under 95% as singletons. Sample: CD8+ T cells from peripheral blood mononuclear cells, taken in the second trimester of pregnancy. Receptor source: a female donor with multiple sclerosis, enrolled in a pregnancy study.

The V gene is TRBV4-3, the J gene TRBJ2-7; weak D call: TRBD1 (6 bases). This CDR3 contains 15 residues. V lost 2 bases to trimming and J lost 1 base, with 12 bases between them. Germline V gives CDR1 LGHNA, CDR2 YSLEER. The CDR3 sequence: CASSQSPGQSYEQYF. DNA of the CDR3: TGCGCCAGCAGCCAATCCCCAGGACAGTCCTACGAGCAGTACTTC.

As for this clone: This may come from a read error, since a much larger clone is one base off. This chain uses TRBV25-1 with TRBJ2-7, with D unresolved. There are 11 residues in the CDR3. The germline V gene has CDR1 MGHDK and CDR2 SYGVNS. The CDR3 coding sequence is TGTGCCAGCACAGGCAGCTACAAGCAGTACTTC. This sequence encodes CASTGSYKQYF.

The CDR3 protein is CASSEPDRGGTEAFF. CDR3 in DNA: TGTGCCAGCAGTGAACCCGACAGGGGTGGCACTGAAGCTTTCTTT. This chain links TRBV25-1 with TRBJ1-1; 8 positions match TRBD1. Germline V gene data show CDR1 as MGHDK and CDR2 as SYGVNS. The trim removed 2 bases at V and 4 bases at J, leaving 6 bases unmatched. CDR3 length: 15 amino acids.

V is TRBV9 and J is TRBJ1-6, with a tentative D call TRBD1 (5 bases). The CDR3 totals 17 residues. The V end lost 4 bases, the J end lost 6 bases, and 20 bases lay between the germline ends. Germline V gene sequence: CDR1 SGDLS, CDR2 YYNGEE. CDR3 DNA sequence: TGTGCCAGCAGCCCTAGTGGTTCCGGGGGTGGTAATTCACCCCTCCACTTT. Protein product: CASSPSGSGGGNSPLHF.

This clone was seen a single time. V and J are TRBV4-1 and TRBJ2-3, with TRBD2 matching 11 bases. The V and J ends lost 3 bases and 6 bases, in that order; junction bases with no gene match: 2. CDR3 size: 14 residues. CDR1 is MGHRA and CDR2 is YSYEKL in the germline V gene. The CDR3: CASSQASGGDTQYF. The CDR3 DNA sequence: TGCGCCAGCAGCCAGGCTAGCGGGGGGGATACGCAGTATTTT.